A selection of T cell receptor beta chains follows, all from one sample in a study of cytomegalovirus exposure and HLA in healthy donors. TCRdb's table, derived via immunoSEQ multiplex PCR, lists solely in-frame clones and lacks some. The table records around 200,000 clones, roughly 79% of them present only once. The sequenced material came from PBMCs. Receptors originate from a man aged 18 to 35 in good health and CMV-seronegative. Each CDR3 is given with its conserved first and last residue. The order of the fields is clone size, J gene, V gene, D gene, CDR3 protein, CDR3 DNA. A D gene is named only where the DNA matches it firmly. Size values are once, few and many counts, or a class for expanded clones, and some rows have none.

- | TRBJ2-2 | TRBV7-2 | - | CASSLKGPNTGELFF | TGTGCCAGCAGTCTTAAGGGGCCGAACACCGGGGAGCTGTTTTTT
- | TRBJ1-1 | TRBV6-1 | - | CASGGGRYLFEAFF | TGTGCCAGTGGGGGGGGACGATATCTCTTCGAAGCTTTCTTT
- | TRBJ2-3 | TRBV5-1 | TRBD2 | CASSPGLAGGPEDTQYF | TGCGCCAGCAGCCCCGGACTAGCGGGGGGGCCTGAAGATACGCAGTATTTT
once | TRBJ2-7 | TRBV28 | - | CASSTSHEQYF | TGTGCCAGCAGTACTAGCCACGAGCAGTACTTC
- | TRBJ1-5 | TRBV7-6 | TRBD1 | CASSPSPGTEFSNQPQHF | TGTGCCAGCAGCCCCTCCCCCGGGACAGAGTTTAGCAATCAGCCCCAGCATTTT
- | TRBJ2-7 | TRBV4-2 | TRBD1 | CASSQRDSSYEQYF | TGTGCCAGCAGCCAGAGGGACAGCTCCTACGAGCAGTACTTC
- | TRBJ2-1 | TRBV28 | TRBD1 | CASTLPGQGAGEQFF | TGTGCCAGCACCCTCCCGGGACAGGGGGCAGGGGAGCAGTTCTTC
- | TRBJ2-7 | TRBV11-2 | TRBD2 | CASSLGLASYEQYF | TGTGCCAGCAGCCTGGGACTAGCGAGTTACGAGCAGTACTTC
- | TRBJ2-3 | TRBV10-3 | TRBD1 | CASQGTGDSTDTQYF | TGTGCCAGCCAGGGGACAGGGGACAGCACAGATACGCAGTATTTT
- | TRBJ1-2 | TRBV7-2 | - | CASSPAAGVTSFHGYTF | TGTGCCAGCAGCCCGGCGGCAGGGGTGACTTCTTTCCATGGCTACACCTTC
few | TRBJ1-1 | TRBV10-3 | - | CAISEISTAEAFF | TGTGCCATCAGTGAAATTTCTACCGCTGAAGCTTTCTTT
once | TRBJ1-2 | TRBV6-1 | TRBD1 | CASRGTGDNYGYTF | TGTGCCAGCAGGGGGACAGGGGATAACTATGGCTACACCTTC
- | TRBJ2-1 | TRBV5-4 | - | CASSAGDNEQFF | TGTGCCAGCAGCGCCGGGGACAATGAGCAGTTCTTC
- | TRBJ2-6 | TRBV15 | - | CATSRGSDRFLSGANVLTF | TGTGCCACCAGCAGAGGGTCGGACAGATTTCTCTCTGGGGCCAACGTCCTGACTTTC
- | TRBJ2-7 | TRBV30 | - | CAWELAGDLEQYF | TGTGCCTGGGAACTAGCAGGAGACCTCGAGCAGTACTTC
once | TRBJ2-1 | TRBV11-2 | - | CASSLPGVVGHYNEQFF | TGTGCCAGCAGCTTACCGGGCGTTGTTGGACACTACAATGAGCAGTTCTTC
- | TRBJ2-1 | TRBV27 | - | CASSLRPPGINEQFF | TGTGCCAGCAGTTTAAGACCCCCGGGTATTAATGAGCAGTTCTTC
- | TRBJ2-7 | TRBV6-5 | TRBD1 | CASSYLSGQGTYEQYF | TGTGCCAGCAGTTACCTTTCGGGACAGGGGACCTACGAGCAGTACTTC
- | TRBJ1-2 | TRBV21-1 | - | CARPGNYGYTF | TGTGCCAGGCCGGGGAACTATGGCTACACCTTC
- | TRBJ2-1 | TRBV7-2 | - | CASSLVDGVEGEQFF | TGTGCCAGCAGCTTAGTGGACGGGGTTGAGGGTGAGCAGTTCTTC
- | TRBJ1-5 | TRBV18 | - | CASSPHSAQPQHF | TGTGCCAGCTCGCCGCATAGCGCTCAGCCCCAGCATTTT
- | TRBJ2-1 | TRBV7-3 | - | CASSLNFGDEQFF | TGTGCCAGCAGCTTAAATTTCGGAGATGAGCAGTTCTTC
- | TRBJ1-2 | TRBV6-6 | - | CASTSNYGYTF | TGTGCCAGCACCAGTAACTATGGCTACACCTTC
few | TRBJ2-1 | TRBV19 | TRBD2 | CATRTSGRGSSYNEQFF | TGTGCCACCCGGACTAGCGGGCGCGGGAGCTCCTACAATGAGCAGTTCTTC
- | TRBJ1-5 | TRBV18 | - | CASSPEDGRYQPQHF | TGTGCCAGCTCACCGGAGGACGGACGCTATCAGCCCCAGCATTTT
- | TRBJ2-1 | TRBV7-2 | TRBD2 | CASSTDVAGYNEQFF | TGTGCCAGCAGCACGGACGTAGCGGGTTACAATGAGCAGTTCTTC
- | TRBJ1-5 | TRBV19 | - | CASSGQGKQPQHF | TGTGCCAGTAGTGGTCAGGGGAAGCAGCCCCAGCATTTT
- | TRBJ2-7 | TRBV7-2 | - | CASSLLPGVAYEQYF | TGTGCCAGCAGCTTACTACCAGGGGTGGCGTACGAGCAGTACTTC
- | TRBJ2-2 | TRBV7-3 | - | CASSLGGAQAGELFF | TGTGCCAGCAGCTTAGGTGGGGCCCAGGCCGGGGAGCTGTTTTTT